This is a list of T cell receptor beta chains from one sample in a study of Graves' ophthalmopathy and Graves' hyperthyroidism. TCRdb re-derived calls from the multiplex PCR reads in MiXCR, one entry per CDR3 protein. The sample has 740,000 or so distinct CDR3 sequences, 40% seen once. The sequenced material came from peripheral blood. Receptors were obtained from an adult man with Graves' ophthalmopathy. Each CDR3 is given with its conserved first and last residue. A D gene is named only where the DNA matches it firmly. Clone size is shown for a subset of rows, as once, few, many or a class of expanded clone.

clone size,CDR3 length,D gene,V gene,J gene,CDR3 protein,CDR3 DNA
many,13,NA,TRBV19,TRBJ1-2,CASSIADRDGYTF,TGTGCCAGTAGTATAGCGGACAGAGATGGCTACACCTTC
many,16,TRBD1,TRBV29-1,TRBJ1-4,CSAGQGRASTNEKLFF,TGCAGCGCAGGACAGGGGCGAGCTTCAACTAATGAAAAACTGTTTTTT
few,14,NA,TRBV7-9,TRBJ2-2,CASSLKGSAGELFF,TGTGCCAGCAGCTTAAAGGGTTCTGCCGGGGAGCTGTTTTTT
many,13,NA,TRBV7-8,TRBJ1-5,CASSLWTEQPQHF,TGTGCCAGCAGCTTATGGACAGAACAGCCCCAGCATTTT
NA,16,TRBD2,TRBV20-1,TRBJ2-7,CSARELAGTHYYEQYF,TGCAGTGCTAGAGAACTAGCGGGGACCCACTACTACGAGCAGTACTTC
few,15,NA,TRBV7-9,TRBJ1-4,CASSRRGPGGEKLFF,TGTGCCAGCAGCCGACGCGGGCCTGGGGGTGAAAAACTGTTTTTT
many,13,NA,TRBV2,TRBJ1-2,CASKVGQGYGYTF,TGTGCCAGCAAAGTCGGGCAGGGGTATGGCTACACCTTC
NA,14,NA,TRBV4-3,TRBJ2-5,CASSQVKDFKTQYF,TGCGCCAGCAGCCAAGTTAAGGATTTTAAGACCCAGTACTTC
NA,14,NA,TRBV12-3/TRBV12-4,TRBJ2-7,CASSYSITGTEQYF,TGTGCCAGCAGTTACTCGATAACAGGGACAGAGCAGTACTTC
many,14,TRBD1,TRBV5-1,TRBJ2-7,CASSLIQGDYEQYF,TGCGCCAGCAGCTTGATACAGGGGGACTACGAGCAGTACTTC
NA,14,NA,TRBV10-3,TRBJ1-3,CASSYSTSGNTIYF,TGTGCCAGCAGTTACTCGACGTCTGGAAACACCATATATTTT
NA,14,TRBD1,TRBV12-3/TRBV12-4,TRBJ1-1,CASSDRGLVTGAFF,TGTGCCAGCAGTGACAGGGGGCTGGTCACTGGAGCTTTCTTT
many,15,NA,TRBV10-3,TRBJ2-5,CAISELPREQETQYF,TGTGCCATCAGTGAGCTACCACGGGAACAAGAGACCCAGTACTTC